The 30 T cell receptor beta chains listed next were all sequenced from one sample in a study of T cell responses to AZD1222 COVID-19 vaccine. The method was immunoSEQ multiplex PCR; TCRdb's version includes in-frame clones alone and lacks a portion of them. Here the sample spans 84,000 or so clones, approximately 89% being singletons. Here the sequenced sample was peripheral blood, taken on day 0 of AZD1222 vaccination. Source of these receptors: an adult in good health.

The V call is TRBV3-1 (or the pseudogene TRBV3-2), the J call TRBJ2-3, with no clear D. CDR1 is LGHDT, CDR2 YNNKEL, per germline (reference sequence). Trimming pared 2 bases from V and 6 bases from J, leaving 12 bases between. The CDR3 is 14 amino acids. CDR3 sequence: CASSQSPAIDTQYF. The CDR3 DNA reads as TGTGCCAGCAGCCAAAGTCCTGCGATTGATACGCAGTATTTT.

This clone was observed a few times. The V and J genes are TRBV7-2 and TRBJ1-1; D may be TRBD1 (5 bases). This CDR3 spans 17 amino acids. CDR1 is SGHTA and CDR2 is FQGNSA in the germline V gene. V was trimmed by 2 bases and J by 1 base, leaving 17 bases between them. This CDR3 is CASSLTGAGGENTEAFF. CDR3 bases: TGTGCCAGCAGCTTAACCGGGGCCGGGGGGGAGAACACTGAAGCTTTCTTT.

The chain carries TRBV7-6 and TRBJ2-1; 9 bases agree with TRBD2. Germline V gene lookup returns CDR1 SGHVS and CDR2 FNYEAQ. The length of the CDR3 is 16 residues. V lost 2 bases and J lost 7; bases outside the gene matches: 9. DNA for the CDR3: TGTGCCAGCAGCTTAAATACTGCGGGGGGGCTTAATGAGCAGTTCTTC. Translating it yields CASSLNTAGGLNEQFF.

The V gene is TRBV14, the J gene TRBJ2-3; 7 nucleotides align to TRBD2. Germline CDR1 SGHDN, CDR2 FVKESK. Losses at the gene ends were 5 bases for V and 9 bases for J; bases not matched to a gene: 8. This CDR3 comprises 13 residues. CDR3 nucleotide sequence: TGTGCCAGCAGCTCCCTCCCCGGGGGGACGCAGTATTTT. Its translation: CASSSLPGGTQYF.

The CDR3 DNA reads as TGTGCCAGCAGTTTAAGGGGGTCACAGGGCTACACCTTC. It translates to CASSLRGSQGYTF. The chain uses TRBV12-3 or TRBV12-4 and TRBJ1-2, with a tentative D call TRBD1 (6 bases). The CDR3 spans 13 residues. Trimming shortened V by 2 bases and J by 8 bases, and 12 bases separated the two germline ends.

This CDR3 reads CASRARGDEQYF. CDR3 in DNA: TGTGCCAGTAGGGCACGTGGGGACGAGCAGTACTTC. V is TRBV19 and J is TRBJ2-7; no reliable D call. Germline CDR1 reads LNHDA; CDR2 reads SQIVND (reference sequence). The CDR3 covers 12 residues. V lost 6 bases and J lost 5, with 11 bases in between.

The rearrangement links TRBV21-1 to TRBJ2-1; the D call TRBD2 from the table was never checked on the DNA. TRBV21-1 is a documented pseudogene. This CDR3 has 14 amino acids. This chain's CDR3 is CASTDREPGNEQFF. Here the CDR3 DNA reads TGTGCCAGCACTGACCGGGAGCCTGGTAATGAGCAGTTCTTC.

The rearrangement links TRBV18 to TRBJ1-3; D gene ambiguous. Germline-derived CDR1 and CDR2 are KGHSH and LQKENI. This CDR3 region has 17 residues. V was cut by 5 bases and J by 0 bases, with 17 bases left in between. The CDR3 is CASSLVQAVFSGNTIYF. The CDR3 region has the DNA TGTGCCAGCTCATTGGTCCAGGCGGTTTTCTCTGGAAACACCATATATTTT. Filled out from reference TRBV18 and TRBJ1-3, the complete variable domain reads NAGVMQNPRHLVRRRGQEARLRCSPMKGHSHVYWYRQLPEEGLKFMVYLQKENIIDESGMPKERFSAEFPKEGPSILRIQQVVRGDSAAYFCASSLVQAVFSGNTIYFGEGSWLTVV.

V is TRBV5-1 and J is TRBJ2-3; no definite D call. CDR3 length: 15 amino acids. Per the germline V gene, CDR1 is SGHRS and CDR2 is YFSETQ. V gave up 0 bases and J gave up 5 bases, with 13 bases separating them. CDR3: CASSLAAYQEDTQYF. In DNA, the CDR3 is TGCGCCAGCAGCTTGGCGGCCTACCAAGAAGATACGCAGTATTTT. The complete variable domain, with remaining parts taken from reference TRBV5-1 and TRBJ2-3, reads KAGVTQTPRYLIKTRGQQVTLSCSPISGHRSVSWYQQTPGQGLQFLFEYFSETQRNKGNFPGRFSGRQFSNSRSEMNVSTLELGDSALYLCASSLAAYQEDTQYFGPGTRLTVL.

The chain employs TRBV2 and TRBJ2-3; D remains unclear. The CDR3 extends over 14 amino acids. CDR1 and CDR2 (germline): SNHLY, FYNNEI. V was pared by 4 bases and J by 5 bases, with 13 bases between. CDR3 sequence reads: CASSGGFRKDTQYF. The CDR3 DNA is TGTGCCAGCAGTGGTGGGTTCAGAAAAGATACGCAGTATTTT.

This clone has a single count. The chain carries TRBV19 and TRBJ1-4; D not certain. CDR3 length: 14 amino acids. Germline CDR1 is LNHDA and CDR2 is SQIVND (reference sequence). V was clipped by 5 bases and J by 7 bases, with 14 bases between them. As DNA, the CDR3 is TGTGCCAGTAGTCGGTTATTAGGAGCTGAAAAACTGTTTTTT. Protein sequence: CASSRLLGAEKLFF.

V and J are TRBV27 and TRBJ1-1, with a weak D call TRBD1 (5 bases). The germline V gene has CDR1 MNHEY and CDR2 SMNVEV (reference sequence). Trimming removed 5 bases from V and 0 bases from J, with 19 bases in between. This CDR3 has 17 residues. The CDR3 here is CASSAPPGTEVNTEAFF. The CDR3 DNA reads TGTGCCAGCAGTGCCCCCCCCGGGACGGAAGTGAACACTGAAGCTTTCTTT.

The chain links TRBV12-3 or TRBV12-4 to TRBJ1-1, with D possibly being TRBD1 (5 bases). The CDR3 has 13 amino acids. Trimming shortened V by 6 bases and J by 1 base, and 9 bases separated the two germline ends. CDR3 sequence (DNA): TGTGCCAGCAGCCGGGGCAAGAACACTGAAGCTTTCTTT. The encoded protein is CASSRGKNTEAFF.

The chain carries TRBV27 and TRBJ1-2; TRBD1 might be the D (6 bases). Deletions cut 3 bases from V and 2 bases from J, with 13 bases between. Germline V gene lookup returns CDR1 MNHEY and CDR2 SMNVEV (reference sequence). This CDR3 is 15 amino acids long. The DNA for the CDR3 is TGTGCCAGCAGTTTGTCCTCAACAGGGAACTATGGCTACACCTTC. Translated, it gives CASSLSSTGNYGYTF.

V usage is TRBV2 and J usage is TRBJ2-5; 8 nucleotides align to TRBD1. This CDR3 is 14 amino acids long. V trimming: 4 bases; J trimming: 5 bases; junction bases outside the gene matches: 6. The germline gives CDR1 SNHLY, CDR2 FYNNEI. The CDR3 sequence: CASSAQGVGETQYF. DNA of the CDR3: TGTGCCAGCAGTGCACAGGGGGTCGGGGAGACCCAGTACTTC.

This rearrangement joins TRBV2 to TRBJ1-2; D is ambiguous. The V gene's germline CDR1 is SNHLY and CDR2 FYNNEI. Deletions cut 7 bases from V and 4 bases from J, with 10 bases between. The CDR3 covers 12 residues. The CDR3 DNA sequence: TGTGCCAGCATGGAGGATTCCTATGGCTACACCTTC. It is translated as CASMEDSYGYTF.

The chain combines TRBV27 with TRBJ1-1; no definite D call. Germline V CDR1 and CDR2: MNHEY, SMNVEV (reference sequence). V shed 0 bases and J shed 0 bases, with 8 bases lying between them. The CDR3 length is 15 residues. In DNA, the CDR3 is TGTGCCAGCAGTTTATCGAGATTCGTGAACACTGAAGCTTTCTTT. As protein: CASSLSRFVNTEAFF.

The chain links TRBV6-5 to TRBJ2-7; TRBD1 aligns across 8 bases. CDR1 is MNHEY and CDR2 is SVGAGI in the germline V gene. V lost 7 bases and J lost 6; bases outside the gene matches: 8. This CDR3 contains 13 residues. The CDR3 DNA is TGTGCCAGCACCCCCGCAGGGGGCAGCGAGCAGTACTTC. Residues: CASTPAGGSEQYF.

The rearrangement joins TRBV18 to TRBJ2-7; D is ambiguous. CDR3 length equals 13 residues. Germline V gene lookup returns CDR1 KGHSH and CDR2 LQKENI. Trimming removed 2 bases from V and 5 bases from J, with 10 bases in between. The CDR3 sequence is CASSPSSVHEQYF. The CDR3 nucleotides are TGTGCCAGCTCACCAAGTTCCGTCCACGAGCAGTACTTC.

J is TRBJ2-3 and V is TRBV6-6, with TRBD2 identical over 8 bases. The CDR3 length is 18 residues. Trimming took 5 bases from V and 1 from J; bases not matched to a gene: 14. Germline loops: CDR1 MNHNY, CDR2 SVGAGI (reference sequence). CDR3 nucleotide sequence: TGTGCCAGCAGTCGCCCGGCCTTGCGGGGGGCTGGCACAGATACGCAGTATTTT. It is translated as CASSRPALRGAGTDTQYF.

The CDR3 is CASSLRVGLNTEAFF. The CDR3 DNA is TGTGCCAGCAGCCTTCGAGTAGGGTTGAACACTGAAGCTTTCTTT. This chain links TRBV3-1 (or the pseudogene TRBV3-2) with TRBJ1-1; no definite D call. The CDR3 sequence is 15 residues long. V lost 4 bases and J lost 0, with 12 bases in between. CDR1 is LGHDT, CDR2 YNNKEL, per germline (reference sequence).

The V gene is TRBV19, the J gene TRBJ1-1, with 7 nucleotides matching TRBD1. The CDR3 totals 14 residues. With V trimmed by 7 bases and J by 4 bases, 9 bases remained unmatched. CDR1 is LNHDA, CDR2 SQIVND, per germline (reference sequence). The CDR3: CASTQGVKRTEAFF. For the CDR3, the DNA is TGTGCCAGTACCCAGGGGGTCAAGCGCACTGAAGCTTTCTTT.

The gene calls are TRBV7-5 and TRBJ2-7; TRBD2 is taken as the D call from the table, unchecked against the DNA. TRBV7-5 is assigned pseudogene status. This CDR3 is built from 14 residues. This CDR3 reads CVRSWKRDFYEQYF. The CDR3 coding sequence is TGTGTCAGAAGCTGGAAGCGGGACTTCTACGAGCAGTACTTC.

The chain uses TRBV5-1 and TRBJ1-2, with D perhaps matching TRBD1 (5 bases). In germline, CDR1 is SGHRS, CDR2 YFSETQ. The CDR3 spans 13 residues. V lost 3 bases and J 6 bases, leaving 12 bases between the germline ends. CDR3 in amino acids: CASSSAAGDGYTF. In DNA, the CDR3 is TGCGCCAGCAGCTCCGCAGCGGGGGATGGCTACACCTTC.

The chain combines TRBV2 with TRBJ1-6; the match to TRBD1 covers 8 bases. This CDR3 spans 16 amino acids. With 3 bases clipped from V and 7 bases from J, the junction kept 8 bases outside the gene matches. Germline V gene data show CDR1 as SNHLY and CDR2 as FYNNEI. CDR3 in amino acids: CASSDFRQGQNSPLHF. CDR3 in DNA: TGTGCCAGCAGTGATTTTCGACAGGGGCAGAATTCACCCCTCCACTTT. The full variable domain, its missing parts supplied by reference TRBV2 and TRBJ1-6, is EPEVTQTPSHQVTQMGQEVILRCVPISNHLYFYWYRQILGQKVEFLVSFYNNEISEKSEIFDDQFSVERPDGSNFTLKIRSTKLEDSAMYFCASSDFRQGQNSPLHFGNGTRLTVT.

The rearrangement links TRBV2 to TRBJ2-2, with 10 nucleotides matching TRBD2. The CDR3 spans 17 residues. The ends lost 5 bases at V and 3 bases at J; junction bases unmatched: 9. CDR1 and CDR2 (germline): SNHLY, FYNNEI. CDR3 sequence (DNA): TGTGCCAGCAGTTTTATAAGCGGGAGGGCCGACACCGGGGAGCTGTTTTTT. It specifies CASSFISGRADTGELFF. The full variable domain, completed using reference TRBV2 and TRBJ2-2, is EPEVTQTPSHQVTQMGQEVILRCVPISNHLYFYWYRQILGQKVEFLVSFYNNEISEKSEIFDDQFSVERPDGSNFTLKIRSTKLEDSAMYFCASSFISGRADTGELFFGEGSRLTVL.

The rearrangement links TRBV7-2 to TRBJ2-4, with a possible D match to TRBD1 (5 bases). This CDR3 region has 17 residues. Trimming left V 4 bases short and J 0 bases short, with 16 bases between. Looked up from germline, CDR1 is SGHTA and CDR2 is FQGNSA. This CDR3 reads CASSSPLGARAKNIQYF. CDR3 bases: TGTGCCAGCAGCTCCCCCCTTGGGGCGCGAGCCAAAAACATTCAGTACTTC.

The chain links TRBV6-5 to TRBJ1-1; D unresolved. The CDR3 length is 14 residues. Germline V gene data show CDR1 as MNHEY and CDR2 as SVGAGI. The V end lost 5 bases, the J end lost 5 bases, and 15 bases lay between the germline ends. Here the CDR3 reads CASSPRVPGTEAFF. The CDR3 nucleotides read TGTGCCAGCAGTCCGAGGGTACCGGGGACTGAAGCTTTCTTT.

The CDR3: CASSQVTSPLWNTEAFF. DNA of the CDR3: TGTGCCAGCAGCCAAGTAACCTCGCCTTTATGGAACACTGAAGCTTTCTTT. V is TRBV3-1 (or the pseudogene TRBV3-2) and J is TRBJ1-1, with no clear D. V was pared by 1 base and J by 1 base, with 16 bases between. The CDR3 totals 17 residues. The germline gives CDR1 LGHDT, CDR2 YNNKEL (reference sequence).

The chain employs TRBV7-9 and TRBJ1-4; unclear D gene. The CDR3 has 15 amino acids. Germline V gene data show CDR1 as SEHNR and CDR2 as FQNEAQ (reference sequence). Trimming pared 5 bases from V and 8 bases from J, leaving 18 bases between. CDR3 coding DNA: TGTGCCAGCAGCCGTGGAACCAACCCGGCGGAAAAACTGTTTTTT. Protein product: CASSRGTNPAEKLFF.